These T cell receptor beta chains were read from a single sample in a study of early T cells in non-severe SARS-CoV-2 infection. TCRdb redid the calling of the 5' RACE reads with MiXCR, one entry per CDR3 protein. Of roughly 61,000 distinct CDR3 sequences listed, approximately 10% are singletons. The sequenced sample consisted of whole blood. These receptors came from an adult who was a healthcare worker with PCR-confirmed SARS-CoV-2 infection or an uninfected control (not recorded which). Each CDR3 is given with its conserved first and last residue. The order of the fields is V gene, clone size, D gene, J gene, CDR3 DNA, CDR3 protein. The D gene is left open where the match is weak. The size field is filled for only some rows; it gives once, few, many or a size class.

v_call: TRBV5-4; clone_size: many; d_call: .; j_call: TRBJ1-1; cdr3_nt: TGTGCCAGCAGCCCTTTCCCGAACACTGAAGCTTTCTTT; cdr3_aa: CASSPFPNTEAFF
v_call: TRBV10-3; clone_size: .; d_call: .; j_call: TRBJ2-5; cdr3_nt: TGTGCCATCAGTGCCTTGACCGGGCCCCCCGCGGGGGAGACCCAGTACTTC; cdr3_aa: CAISALTGPPAGETQYF
v_call: TRBV27; clone_size: many; d_call: .; j_call: TRBJ2-2; cdr3_nt: TGTGCCAGCAGCGCGGACACCGGGGAGCTGTTTTTT; cdr3_aa: CASSADTGELFF
v_call: TRBV29-1; clone_size: few; d_call: TRBD1; j_call: TRBJ2-1; cdr3_nt: TGCAGCGTTGAAGCCGGACAGGCTAGCAATGAGCAGTTCTTC; cdr3_aa: CSVEAGQASNEQFF
v_call: TRBV27; clone_size: few; d_call: TRBD1; j_call: TRBJ1-6; cdr3_nt: TGTGCCAGCAGTTCGGGACAGGCAACGCGATGGTCACCCCTCCACTTT; cdr3_aa: CASSSGQATRWSPLHF
v_call: TRBV2; clone_size: few; d_call: .; j_call: TRBJ2-5; cdr3_nt: TGTGCCAGCAGTTTGGACAGCCAAGAGACCCAGTACTTC; cdr3_aa: CASSLDSQETQYF
v_call: TRBV11-2; clone_size: many; d_call: .; j_call: TRBJ2-7; cdr3_nt: TGTGCCAGCAGCTTACGCCCCACAGGAGAGCGCGAGCAGTACTTC; cdr3_aa: CASSLRPTGEREQYF
v_call: TRBV6-2/TRBV6-3; clone_size: many; d_call: .; j_call: TRBJ2-7; cdr3_nt: TGTGCCAGCAGTTATGGGGGACACGAGCAGTACTTC; cdr3_aa: CASSYGGHEQYF
v_call: TRBV6-5; clone_size: many; d_call: TRBD2; j_call: TRBJ2-7; cdr3_nt: TGTGCCAGCCAACGGGGGGAGGGCTACGAGCAGTACTTC; cdr3_aa: CASQRGEGYEQYF
v_call: TRBV7-2; clone_size: many; d_call: .; j_call: TRBJ2-5; cdr3_nt: TGTGCCAGCAGCTTTAGGCCTACCCAAGAGACCCAGTACTTC; cdr3_aa: CASSFRPTQETQYF
v_call: TRBV12-3/TRBV12-4; clone_size: .; d_call: .; j_call: TRBJ2-7; cdr3_nt: TGTGCCAGCAGCCAGACTAGTGGGGGGTACGAGCAGTACTTC; cdr3_aa: CASSQTSGGYEQYF
v_call: TRBV13; clone_size: many; d_call: TRBD1; j_call: TRBJ1-1; cdr3_nt: TGTGCCAGCAGCTTAGATGCGACAGGGGAAAAATGGACTGAAGCTTTCTTT; cdr3_aa: CASSLDATGEKWTEAFF
v_call: TRBV7-8; clone_size: many; d_call: .; j_call: TRBJ1-5; cdr3_nt: TGTGCCAGCAGCTTACTCGGCAGGAGTGAATCCTATAGCAATCAGCCCCAGCATTTT; cdr3_aa: CASSLLGRSESYSNQPQHF
v_call: TRBV5-4; clone_size: many; d_call: TRBD2; j_call: TRBJ2-1; cdr3_nt: TGTGCCAGCAGCTTTGGAGCGGGGGAGGGTGAGCAGTTCTTC; cdr3_aa: CASSFGAGEGEQFF
v_call: TRBV25-1; clone_size: .; d_call: TRBD1; j_call: TRBJ1-1; cdr3_nt: TGTGCCTGCAGGGGACAGGGACACACTGAAGCTTTCTTT; cdr3_aa: CACRGQGHTEAFF
v_call: TRBV6-1; clone_size: medium-sized; d_call: TRBD1; j_call: TRBJ1-2; cdr3_nt: TGTGCCAGCAGGGACAGGCCGAGAGGCTACACCTTC; cdr3_aa: CASRDRPRGYTF
v_call: TRBV10-1; clone_size: many; d_call: .; j_call: TRBJ1-5; cdr3_nt: TGCGCCACGCAAGGACCTCCCCTCAATCAGCCCCAGCATTTT; cdr3_aa: CATQGPPLNQPQHF
v_call: TRBV12-2; clone_size: .; d_call: .; j_call: TRBJ1-5; cdr3_nt: TGTGCAAGTCGCTTAGCGATAGCAGGGGACTTAATCAATCAGCCCCAGCATTTT; cdr3_aa: CASRLAIAGDLINQPQHF
v_call: TRBV5-1; clone_size: few; d_call: .; j_call: TRBJ2-1; cdr3_nt: TGCGCCAGCAGCTTGAGGCAGCTTAACAATGAGCAGTTCTTC; cdr3_aa: CASSLRQLNNEQFF
v_call: TRBV2; clone_size: many; d_call: .; j_call: TRBJ1-2; cdr3_nt: TGTGCCAGCTGGACTTTAGCAGGGGCTCACTATGGCTACACCTTC; cdr3_aa: CASWTLAGAHYGYTF
v_call: TRBV11-2; clone_size: many; d_call: .; j_call: TRBJ2-2; cdr3_nt: TGTGCCAGCAGCTTAGGGTCAGGCGGGGAGCTGTTTTTT; cdr3_aa: CASSLGSGGELFF
v_call: TRBV27; clone_size: .; d_call: .; j_call: TRBJ2-1; cdr3_nt: TGTGCCAGCAGTTTATCGAAGTTGTTTGAGCAGTTCTTC; cdr3_aa: CASSLSKLFEQFF
v_call: TRBV7-9; clone_size: many; d_call: .; j_call: TRBJ1-2; cdr3_nt: TGTGCCAGCACCACCCCGGCCGCTCCCCTGCGTGGCTACACCTTC; cdr3_aa: CASTTPAAPLRGYTF
v_call: TRBV30; clone_size: .; d_call: TRBD1; j_call: TRBJ2-3; cdr3_nt: TGTGCCTGGAGTGTACTATCAATTGGACAGGGAAGTGAGATGGATACGCAGTATTTT; cdr3_aa: CAWSVLSIGQGSEMDTQYF
v_call: TRBV10-1; clone_size: many; d_call: .; j_call: TRBJ1-1; cdr3_nt: TGCGCCAGCAGTGAGTCACTGGGGGCTGGAGCTGAAGCTTTCTTT; cdr3_aa: CASSESLGAGAEAFF
v_call: TRBV28; clone_size: .; d_call: .; j_call: TRBJ2-5; cdr3_nt: TGTGCCAGCAGCCCCAGGAGGTGGGCCCAGTACTTC; cdr3_aa: CASSPRRWAQYF
v_call: TRBV27; clone_size: many; d_call: .; j_call: TRBJ2-7; cdr3_nt: TGTGCCAGCAGTTTATCGATAAGGTACGAGCAGTACTTC; cdr3_aa: CASSLSIRYEQYF
v_call: TRBV5-1; clone_size: .; d_call: .; j_call: TRBJ1-1; cdr3_nt: TGCGCCAGCAGCTTGGATGGACAGCCGAACACTGAAGCTTTCTTT; cdr3_aa: CASSLDGQPNTEAFF
v_call: TRBV10-2; clone_size: many; d_call: .; j_call: TRBJ1-5; cdr3_nt: TGCGCCAGCAGTGAGTTGGCCGGGGGCGGCAATCAGCCCCAGCATTTT; cdr3_aa: CASSELAGGGNQPQHF
v_call: TRBV6-1; clone_size: many; d_call: .; j_call: TRBJ2-7; cdr3_nt: TGTGCCAGCAGATTTAATCTCTACGAGCAGTACTTC; cdr3_aa: CASRFNLYEQYF
v_call: TRBV5-6; clone_size: many; d_call: TRBD1; j_call: TRBJ1-5; cdr3_nt: TGTGCCAGCAGCTTGGAGGGACAGGGGAATCAGCCCCAGCATTTT; cdr3_aa: CASSLEGQGNQPQHF
v_call: TRBV5-4; clone_size: many; d_call: .; j_call: TRBJ2-1; cdr3_nt: TGTGCCAGCAGCTCGGAGGGGGGCCAGAACAATGAGCAGTTCTTC; cdr3_aa: CASSSEGGQNNEQFF
v_call: TRBV11-2; clone_size: .; d_call: TRBD1; j_call: TRBJ2-7; cdr3_nt: TGTGCCAGCAGCGGACAGGGGGCAGGCTACGAGCAGTACTTC; cdr3_aa: CASSGQGAGYEQYF
v_call: TRBV7-2; clone_size: many; d_call: .; j_call: TRBJ2-2; cdr3_nt: TGTGCCAGCAGCTTAGGAGGGTACACCGGGGAGCTGTTTTTT; cdr3_aa: CASSLGGYTGELFF
v_call: TRBV7-3; clone_size: many; d_call: .; j_call: TRBJ2-2; cdr3_nt: TGTGCCAGCAGCTTAACAGGGAACACCGGGGAGCTGTTTTTT; cdr3_aa: CASSLTGNTGELFF
v_call: TRBV6-1; clone_size: .; d_call: TRBD1; j_call: TRBJ1-5; cdr3_nt: TGTGCCAGCAGTCTGACAGGGGCCGATCAGCCCCAGCATTTT; cdr3_aa: CASSLTGADQPQHF
v_call: TRBV5-1; clone_size: many; d_call: TRBD1; j_call: TRBJ1-1; cdr3_nt: TGCGCCAGCAGCTCAGAACAGGGGAGGACTGAAGCTTTCTTT; cdr3_aa: CASSSEQGRTEAFF
v_call: TRBV12-3/TRBV12-4; clone_size: many; d_call: .; j_call: TRBJ1-1; cdr3_nt: TGTGCCAGCACCGGACCCGGGGGGACTGAAGCTTTCTTT; cdr3_aa: CASTGPGGTEAFF
v_call: TRBV10-3; clone_size: few; d_call: .; j_call: TRBJ2-3; cdr3_nt: TGTGCCACCAGGAGCACAGATACGCAGTATTTT; cdr3_aa: CATRSTDTQYF
v_call: TRBV4-3; clone_size: many; d_call: .; j_call: TRBJ2-5; cdr3_nt: TGCGCCAGCAGCCAAGGAAAACGGGGGGCACAAGAGACCCAGTACTTC; cdr3_aa: CASSQGKRGAQETQYF
v_call: TRBV12-3/TRBV12-4; clone_size: many; d_call: .; j_call: TRBJ1-5; cdr3_nt: TGTGCCAGCAGCCCCACGGGCAGCAATCAGCCCCAGCATTTT; cdr3_aa: CASSPTGSNQPQHF
v_call: TRBV30; clone_size: .; d_call: .; j_call: TRBJ1-1; cdr3_nt: TGTGCCTGGAAGCGATCCTTGGGCACTGAAGCTTTCTTT; cdr3_aa: CAWKRSLGTEAFF
v_call: TRBV13; clone_size: many; d_call: .; j_call: TRBJ2-1; cdr3_nt: TGTGCCAGCAGCGTCTTAAACAATGAGCAGTTCTTC; cdr3_aa: CASSVLNNEQFF
v_call: TRBV6-6; clone_size: many; d_call: TRBD1; j_call: TRBJ1-5; cdr3_nt: TGTGCCAGCAGTGGACAGGGCGATCAGCCCCAGCATTTT; cdr3_aa: CASSGQGDQPQHF
v_call: TRBV20-1; clone_size: many; d_call: TRBD1; j_call: TRBJ1-2; cdr3_nt: TGCAGTGCCGAGGGACAGGGCTATGGCTACACCTTC; cdr3_aa: CSAEGQGYGYTF
v_call: TRBV20-1; clone_size: few; d_call: .; j_call: TRBJ2-5; cdr3_nt: TGCAGTGCGCTAGACCCGGGCGGCGAGACCCAGTACTTC; cdr3_aa: CSALDPGGETQYF
v_call: TRBV11-2; clone_size: many; d_call: .; j_call: TRBJ1-1; cdr3_nt: TGTGCCAGCAGCGATCGGACAGATATCACTGAAGTTTTCTTT; cdr3_aa: CASSDRTDITEVFF
v_call: TRBV5-5; clone_size: .; d_call: TRBD2; j_call: TRBJ2-2; cdr3_nt: TGTGCCAGCAGCCTGGGACTAGCGGGGGACGGGGAGCTGTTTTTT; cdr3_aa: CASSLGLAGDGELFF
v_call: TRBV19; clone_size: few; d_call: .; j_call: TRBJ2-7; cdr3_nt: TGTGCCAGTAGTATTCTATCGGATTCCGTCGAGCAGTACTTC; cdr3_aa: CASSILSDSVEQYF
v_call: TRBV12-3/TRBV12-4; clone_size: many; d_call: .; j_call: TRBJ1-4; cdr3_nt: TGTGCCAGCAGTTTATCCGGGAGGGTGGAAAAACTGTTTTTT; cdr3_aa: CASSLSGRVEKLFF
v_call: TRBV20-1; clone_size: many; d_call: .; j_call: TRBJ1-1; cdr3_nt: TGCGGGGGGGTGAGACGGACGAACACTGAAGCTTTCTTT; cdr3_aa: CGGVRRTNTEAFF
v_call: TRBV6-5; clone_size: few; d_call: TRBD2; j_call: TRBJ2-5; cdr3_nt: TGTGCCAGCAGTTACGGGACTAGCGGGGGCCAAGAGACCCAGTACTTC; cdr3_aa: CASSYGTSGGQETQYF
v_call: TRBV3-1; clone_size: few; d_call: .; j_call: TRBJ1-5; cdr3_nt: TGTGCCAGCAGCCAAGGATTCAATCAGCCCCAGCATTTT; cdr3_aa: CASSQGFNQPQHF
v_call: TRBV6-2/TRBV6-3; clone_size: few; d_call: .; j_call: TRBJ2-6; cdr3_nt: TGTGCCAGCAGTGCCACTAGCTCTGGGGCCAACGTCCTGACTTTC; cdr3_aa: CASSATSSGANVLTF
v_call: TRBV15; clone_size: few; d_call: .; j_call: TRBJ1-2; cdr3_nt: TGTGCCACCAGCAGTTACGGGGGCAGTGACTATGGCTACACCTTC; cdr3_aa: CATSSYGGSDYGYTF
v_call: TRBV7-9; clone_size: many; d_call: TRBD1; j_call: TRBJ2-5; cdr3_nt: TGTGCCAGCAGCCCAGGGGGCCCCGGGGCCCAGTACTTC; cdr3_aa: CASSPGGPGAQYF
v_call: TRBV11-2; clone_size: many; d_call: .; j_call: TRBJ2-3; cdr3_nt: TGTGCCAGCAGCTTAGGGGGACCCGTGGGTACAGATACGCAGTATTTT; cdr3_aa: CASSLGGPVGTDTQYF
v_call: TRBV6-2/TRBV6-3; clone_size: many; d_call: .; j_call: TRBJ2-1; cdr3_nt: TGTGCCAGCGGTCGGGCCTATGGGGGAAATGAGCAGTTCTTC; cdr3_aa: CASGRAYGGNEQFF
v_call: TRBV24-1; clone_size: many; d_call: .; j_call: TRBJ2-2; cdr3_nt: TGTGCCACCAGTAGGGGATTAGCGGCGAACACCGGGGAGCTGTTTTTT; cdr3_aa: CATSRGLAANTGELFF
v_call: TRBV4-2; clone_size: many; d_call: TRBD1; j_call: TRBJ1-6; cdr3_nt: TGTGCCAGCAGCCAGGGGGACAGAGATAATTCACCCCTCCACTTT; cdr3_aa: CASSQGDRDNSPLHF